This T cell receptor beta chain is from a study of beta chain features in type 1 diabetes. The CDR3 sequence is 16 residues long. CDR1 MNHEY and CDR2 SVGAGI come from the germline V gene. V shed 2 bases and J 11 bases; nucleotides not matched to a gene: 14. Expressed TCRB transcripts got sequenced, as all isolated RNA was reverse transcribed. The repertoire was sequenced with immunoSEQ multiplex PCR; TCRdb's copy has only in-frame clones and lacks some. The top ten clones hold around 0.03% of a sample with 200,000 to 300,000 clones, around an eighth of them seen once. CD4+ naive, central memory, regulatory and stem cell-like memory subsets were isolated by sorting on CD45RO/CCR7/CD25/CD127/CD95/CD27.

Sequencing used naive CD4+ T cells from blood. This TCR derives from a woman between 35 and 50 years old in good health. V is TRBV6-5 and J is TRBJ2-3; 9 nucleotides agree with TRBD2. In DNA, the CDR3 is TGTGCCAGCAGTTACCCCTTTAGCGGGGGAGGAGCAAGGCAGTATTTT. Encoded protein: CASSYPFSGGGARQYF.